These 19 T cell receptor beta chains originate from one sample sequenced in a study of blood T cell repertoires in COVID-19 (dated by TCRdb to about 2020). Libraries were prepared through the immunoSEQ multiplex PCR assay. The table was pulled from immuneACCESS by TCRdb, which kept in-frame rearrangements only. Such tables lose some clones; where checked, under half of the loss comes from unresolved V genes, and the rest has no known cause. This sample holds roughly 180,000 clones; about 80% were observed only once. The ten top clones hold 13% to 15% of the sample. Sequenced sample: PBMCs or T cells enriched from blood (not recorded which). Receptors were obtained from a man in his fifties or sixties who had been exposed to COVID-19.

This clone was observed a handful of times. The chain uses TRBV6-2 or TRBV6-3 and TRBJ2-7; D is unclear. The germline V gene has CDR1 MNHEY and CDR2 SVGEGT. With 0 bases removed from V and 6 bases from J, the gap between germline ends came to 3 bases. CDR3 length: 11 residues. CDR3 amino acids: CASSYSSEQYF. CDR3 sequence (DNA): TGTGCCAGCAGTTACTCCAGCGAGCAGTACTTC.

This clone was found many times. J is TRBJ2-2 and V is TRBV7-8; D is possibly TRBD1 (5 bases). Looked up from germline, CDR1 is SGHVS and CDR2 is FQNEAQ. Trimming took off 6 bases at V and 8 bases at J, with 13 bases between the two ends. This CDR3 is 13 amino acids long. The CDR3 sequence: CASSSGASGELFF. In nucleotides, the CDR3 is TGTGCCAGCAGTTCTGGGGCATCGGGGGAGCTGTTTTTT.

This clone has only one observation. The chain recombines TRBV19 with TRBJ2-3, with 15 bases fitting TRBD2. This CDR3 spans 17 amino acids. V lost 4 bases, J lost 7 bases, and 9 bases stayed unmatched. Germline V gene sequence: CDR1 LNHDA, CDR2 SQIVND (reference sequence). The CDR3 here is CASSTPRTSGRANTQYF. The CDR3 DNA is TGTGCCAGTAGTACTCCCCGGACTAGCGGGAGGGCAAATACGCAGTATTTT.

The chain carries TRBV7-9 and TRBJ2-5; D is uncertain. The CDR3 extends over 15 amino acids. The germline CDR1 and CDR2 sequences are SEHNR and FQNEAQ (reference sequence). The V gene lost 1 base and the J gene lost 5 bases, with 14 bases spanning the gap. Here the CDR3 reads CASSLGSRDGETQYF. In nucleotides, the CDR3 is TGTGCCAGCAGCTTAGGGTCTAGAGACGGGGAGACCCAGTACTTC.

The V gene is TRBV30, the J gene TRBJ2-2, with 7 positions matching TRBD2. CDR3 size: 13 residues. After removal of 0 bases from V and 5 bases from J, the junction contained 0 bases not matched to a gene. The germline V gene has CDR1 GTSNPN and CDR2 SVGIG (reference sequence). CDR3 amino acids: CAWSVGGTGELFF. In DNA, the CDR3 is TGTGCCTGGAGTGTGGGGGGGACCGGGGAGCTGTTTTTT.

The J gene is TRBJ2-4, the V gene TRBV18; D is ambiguous. The CDR3 is made up of 17 amino acids. Trimming pared 2 bases from V and 1 base from J, leaving 15 bases between. Germline values: CDR1 KGHSH, CDR2 LQKENI. The CDR3 DNA reads TGTGCCAGCTCACCAACCGCAGGTGGTGGGGCCAAAAACATTCAGTACTTC. Its protein is CASSPTAGGGAKNIQYF.

V and J are TRBV28 and TRBJ2-2; 7 bases line up with TRBD1. J was trimmed by 4 bases and V by 6 bases; bases with no gene match: 5. CDR1 is MDHEN, CDR2 SYDVKM, per germline. The CDR3 contains 14 residues. The DNA of the CDR3 is TGTGCCAGCAGGGCAGGGACAGTCACCGGGGAGCTGTTTTTT. Translation: CASRAGTVTGELFF.

The chain combines TRBV24-1 with TRBJ1-5, with 8 bases that match TRBD1. The CDR3 consists of 14 residues. Germline V gene lookup returns CDR1 KGHDR and CDR2 SFDVKD. With V trimmed by 7 bases and J by 5 bases, 6 bases remained unmatched. The DNA of the CDR3 is TGTGCCACCAGCGGACAGGGAATATATCAGCCCCAGCATTTT. Translated, it gives CATSGQGIYQPQHF.

This chain connects TRBV9 to TRBJ2-1; unclear D gene. CDR1 and CDR2 (germline): SGDLS, YYNGEE. The germline V and J ends were trimmed by 0 bases and 7 bases, with 17 bases remaining between them. CDR3 size: 16 residues. This CDR3 reads CASSVVNSSPLNEQFF. In DNA form, the CDR3 reads TGTGCCAGCAGCGTAGTGAATAGCTCCCCGCTGAATGAGCAGTTCTTC.

The chain uses TRBV7-9 and TRBJ2-4; 7 nucleotides agree with TRBD2. Looked up from germline, CDR1 is SEHNR and CDR2 is FQNEAQ (reference sequence). The CDR3 runs 15 residues. The V segment lost 3 bases and the J segment 0 bases; nucleotides outside the gene matches: 2. In DNA form, the CDR3 reads TGTGCCAGCAGCTTTAGCGGGCTAGCCAAAAACATTCAGTACTTC. Translation: CASSFSGLAKNIQYF.

V and J are TRBV18 and TRBJ2-3, with D uncertain. Germline-derived CDR1 and CDR2 are KGHSH and LQKENI. The V end was cut by 6 bases, the J end by 0 bases, with 7 bases between. The CDR3 runs 13 residues. The CDR3 DNA reads TGTGCCAGCTCTCTGTTAAGCACAGATACGCAGTATTTT. Protein sequence: CASSLLSTDTQYF.

V and J are TRBV5-1 and TRBJ2-3, with unresolved D. Trimming removed 4 bases from V and 2 bases from J, with 23 bases in between. The germline V gene has CDR1 SGHRS and CDR2 YFSETQ. The CDR3 covers 18 residues. Here the CDR3 reads CASSRIRTGSSNTDTQYF. The DNA for the CDR3 is TGCGCCAGCAGCCGAATCCGAACCGGGTCGTCAAACACAGATACGCAGTATTTT.

This chain uses TRBV7-9 with TRBJ2-7, with TRBD2 matching 9 bases. The junction had 8 bases not matched to a gene; V was cut back by 1 base and J by 4 bases. CDR1 and CDR2 (germline): SEHNR, FQNEAQ (reference sequence). The length of the CDR3 is 16 residues. CDR3 sequence (DNA): TGTGCCAGCAGCTTAGAGCCCGGACTAGCGAAATACGAGCAGTACTTC. Its protein product is CASSLEPGLAKYEQYF.

The chain couples TRBV5-1 to TRBJ2-3, with TRBD2 matching over 11 bases. V lost 4 bases to trimming and J lost 2 bases; unmatched junction nucleotides: 6. The CDR3 totals 16 residues. Germline assignment: CDR1 SGHRS and CDR2 YFSETQ. The CDR3 region is CASSPGTSGHTDTQYF. The CDR3 region has the DNA TGCGCCAGCAGCCCGGGGACTAGCGGACACACAGATACGCAGTATTTT.

The chain combines TRBV7-2 with TRBJ1-2; 10 positions match TRBD1. CDR1 and CDR2 from the germline V gene are SGHTA and FQGNSA. With 5 bases clipped from V and 7 bases from J, the junction kept 7 bases outside the gene matches. The CDR3 length is 14 residues. For the CDR3, the DNA is TGTGCCAGCAGCACCGGGACAGGGGTTCGTGGCTACACCTTC. Translation: CASSTGTGVRGYTF.

This clone was found once. The genes are TRBV4-3 and TRBJ2-7, with a weak D call TRBD1 (6 bases). The CDR3 sequence is 16 residues long. The V gene lost 2 bases and the J gene lost 5 bases, with 19 bases spanning the gap. CDR1 LGHNA and CDR2 YSLEER come from the germline V gene. Here the CDR3 reads CASSQRTGLGLNEQYF. The CDR3 region has the DNA TGCGCCAGCAGCCAAAGAACAGGGTTGGGGCTTAACGAGCAGTACTTC.

The chain uses TRBV6-2 or TRBV6-3 and TRBJ2-1, with 9 bases aligning to TRBD2. The CDR3 has 16 amino acids. The germline CDR1 and CDR2 sequences are MNHEY and SVGEGT. V was clipped by 4 bases and J by 7 bases; unmatched bases: 11. The CDR3 DNA follows: TGTGCCAGCAGTTCCCGGGGTAGCGGGAGTCGGAATGAGCAGTTCTTC. Encoded protein: CASSSRGSGSRNEQFF.

The chain recombines TRBV7-2 with TRBJ1-5; no definite D call. Trimming took 0 bases from V and 0 from J, leaving 6 bases between them. Germline values: CDR1 SGHTA, CDR2 FQGNSA. This CDR3 contains 15 residues. The CDR3 DNA reads as TGTGCCAGCAGCTTAGCGGGCATTAGCAATCAGCCCCAGCATTTT. Its translation is CASSLAGISNQPQHF.

This chain joins TRBV5-4 and TRBJ2-2, with 8 bases fitting TRBD2. The length of the CDR3 is 16 residues. Trimming took 4 bases from V and 5 from J; bases not matched to a gene: 10. Per the germline V gene, CDR1 is SGHNT and CDR2 is YYREEE (reference sequence). The chain's CDR3 is CASSPGSGRGTGELFF. CDR3 nucleotides: TGTGCCAGCAGCCCGGGAAGCGGGAGAGGTACCGGGGAGCTGTTTTTT.